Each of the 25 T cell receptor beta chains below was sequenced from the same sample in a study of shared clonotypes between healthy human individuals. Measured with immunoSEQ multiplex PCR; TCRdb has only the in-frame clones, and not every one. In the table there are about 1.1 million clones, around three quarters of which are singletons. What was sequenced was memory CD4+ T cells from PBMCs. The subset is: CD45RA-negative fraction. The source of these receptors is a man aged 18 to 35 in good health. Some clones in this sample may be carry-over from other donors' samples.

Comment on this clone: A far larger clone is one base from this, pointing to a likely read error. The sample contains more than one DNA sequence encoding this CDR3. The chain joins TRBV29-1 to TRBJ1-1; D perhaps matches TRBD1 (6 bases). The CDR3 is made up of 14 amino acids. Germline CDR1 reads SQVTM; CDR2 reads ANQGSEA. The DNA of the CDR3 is TGTAGCGCCGTTATGACAGGTCTGAACACTGAAGCTTTCTTT. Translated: CSAVMTGLNTEAFF.

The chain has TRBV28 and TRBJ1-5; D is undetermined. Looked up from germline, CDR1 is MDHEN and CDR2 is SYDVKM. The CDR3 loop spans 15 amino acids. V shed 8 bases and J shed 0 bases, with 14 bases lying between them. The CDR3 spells CASGSSGSSNQPQHF. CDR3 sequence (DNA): TGTGCCAGCGGTTCGTCGGGATCTAGCAATCAGCCCCAGCATTTT.

The CDR3 spells CATMPGLAGVGSTGELFF. Here the CDR3 DNA reads TGTGCCACCATGCCGGGACTAGCGGGTGTGGGCAGCACCGGGGAGCTGTTTTTT. The chain uses TRBV10-3 and TRBJ2-2, with 12 nucleotides matching TRBD2. Trimming removed 10 bases from V and 4 bases from J; junction bases left unmatched: 16. The CDR3 extends over 18 amino acids. The germline V gene has CDR1 ENHRY and CDR2 SYGVKD.

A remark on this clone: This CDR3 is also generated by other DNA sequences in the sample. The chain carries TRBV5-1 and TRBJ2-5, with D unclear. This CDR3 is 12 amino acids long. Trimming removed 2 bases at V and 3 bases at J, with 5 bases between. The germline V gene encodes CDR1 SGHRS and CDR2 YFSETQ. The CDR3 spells CASSFPEETQYF. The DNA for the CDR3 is TGCGCCAGCAGCTTCCCGGAAGAGACCCAGTACTTC.

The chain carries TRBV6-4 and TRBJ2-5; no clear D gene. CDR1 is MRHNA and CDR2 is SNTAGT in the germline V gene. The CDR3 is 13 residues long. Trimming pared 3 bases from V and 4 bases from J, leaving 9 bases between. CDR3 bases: TGTGCCAGCAGTGAAGAGGTTGGAGAGACCCAGTACTTC. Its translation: CASSEEVGETQYF.

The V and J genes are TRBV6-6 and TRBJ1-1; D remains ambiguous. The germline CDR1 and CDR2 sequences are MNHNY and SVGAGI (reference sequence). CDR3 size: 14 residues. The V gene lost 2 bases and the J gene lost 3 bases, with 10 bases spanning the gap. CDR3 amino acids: CASSYRQKDTEAFF. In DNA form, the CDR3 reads TGTGCCAGCAGTTACCGACAAAAGGACACTGAAGCTTTCTTT.

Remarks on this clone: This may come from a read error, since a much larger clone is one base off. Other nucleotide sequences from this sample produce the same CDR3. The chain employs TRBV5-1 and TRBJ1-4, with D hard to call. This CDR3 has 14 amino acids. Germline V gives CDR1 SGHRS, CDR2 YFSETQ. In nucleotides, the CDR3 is TGCGCCAGCAGCTTGAGCCTGGGTGCTGAAAAACTGTTCTTT. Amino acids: CASSLSLGAEKLFF. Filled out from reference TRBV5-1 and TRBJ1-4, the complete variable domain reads KAGVTQTPRYLIKTRGQQVTLSCSPISGHRSVSWYQQTPGQGLQFLFEYFSETQRNKGNFPGRFSGRQFSNSRSEMNVSTLELGDSALYLCASSLSLGAEKLFFGSGTQLSVL.

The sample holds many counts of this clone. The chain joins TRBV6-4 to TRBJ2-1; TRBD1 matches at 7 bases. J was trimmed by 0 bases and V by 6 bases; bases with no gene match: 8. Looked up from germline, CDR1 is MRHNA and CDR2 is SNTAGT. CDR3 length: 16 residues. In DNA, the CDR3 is TGTGCCAGCAGCCCCAGGGGGATTAGCTCCTACAATGAGCAGTTCTTC. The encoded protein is CASSPRGISSYNEQFF.

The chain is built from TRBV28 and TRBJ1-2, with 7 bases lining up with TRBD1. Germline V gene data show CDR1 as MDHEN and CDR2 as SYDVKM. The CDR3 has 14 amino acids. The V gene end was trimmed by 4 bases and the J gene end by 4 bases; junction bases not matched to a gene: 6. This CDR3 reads CASSWGQNFYGYTF. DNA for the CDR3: TGTGCCAGCAGTTGGGGACAGAACTTCTATGGCTACACCTTC.

DNA of the CDR3: TGTGCCAGCAGCCTACAGGGGGGGAACACTGAAGCTTTCTTT. This gives the protein CASSLQGGNTEAFF. This chain links TRBV7-3 with TRBJ1-1; TRBD1 matches 8 bases. The germline V gene has CDR1 SGHTA and CDR2 FQGTGA. The V and J ends lost 5 bases and 1 base, in that order; junction bases with no gene match: 3. The CDR3 loop spans 14 amino acids.

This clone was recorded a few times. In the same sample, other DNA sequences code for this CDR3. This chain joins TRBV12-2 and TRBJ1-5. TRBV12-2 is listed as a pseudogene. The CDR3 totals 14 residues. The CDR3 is CASRWPGGNQPQHF. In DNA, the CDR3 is TGTGCAAGTCGCTGGCCGGGAGGCAATCAGCCCCAGCATTTT.

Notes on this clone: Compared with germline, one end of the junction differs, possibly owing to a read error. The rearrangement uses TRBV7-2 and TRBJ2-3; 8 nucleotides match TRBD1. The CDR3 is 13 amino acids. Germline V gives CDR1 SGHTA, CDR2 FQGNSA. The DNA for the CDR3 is TGTGCCAGCAGCTTACGGAAGGGACAGGCAAAACTTTTT. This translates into CASSLRKGQAKLF.

CDR3 in DNA: TGTGCCAGCAGTTCGTTGCGCCAGCCCCAGCATTTT. Translated, it gives CASSSLRQPQHF. The chain couples TRBV28 to TRBJ1-5, with D uncertain. CDR3 size: 12 residues. Germline V CDR1 and CDR2: MDHEN, SYDVKM. The V end was cut by 4 bases, the J end by 7 bases, with 8 bases between. The whole variable domain, filled in from reference TRBV28 and TRBJ1-5, reads DVKVTQSSRYLVKRTGEKVFLECVQDMDHENMFWYRQDPGLGLRLIYFSYDVKMKEKGDIPEGYSVSREKKERFSLILESASTNQTSMYLCASSSLRQPQHFGDGTRLSIL.

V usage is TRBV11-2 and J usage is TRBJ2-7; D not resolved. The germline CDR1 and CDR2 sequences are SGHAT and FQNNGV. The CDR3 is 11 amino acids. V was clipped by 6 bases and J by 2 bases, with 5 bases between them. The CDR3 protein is CASRRAYEQYF. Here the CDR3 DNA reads TGTGCCAGCAGGCGAGCCTACGAGCAGTACTTC.

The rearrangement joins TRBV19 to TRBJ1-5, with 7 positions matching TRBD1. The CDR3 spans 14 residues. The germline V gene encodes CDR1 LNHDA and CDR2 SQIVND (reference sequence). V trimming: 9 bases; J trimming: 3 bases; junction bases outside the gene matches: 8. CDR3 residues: CASRVGGPNQPQHF. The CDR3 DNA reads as TGTGCCAGCAGGGTAGGGGGCCCCAATCAGCCCCAGCATTTT.

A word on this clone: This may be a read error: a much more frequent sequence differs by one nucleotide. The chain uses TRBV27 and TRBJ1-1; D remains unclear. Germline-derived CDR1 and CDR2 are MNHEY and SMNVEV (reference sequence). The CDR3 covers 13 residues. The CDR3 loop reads CAARRDLITEAFF. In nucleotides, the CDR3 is TGTGCAGCCCGGCGGGATTTGATCACTGAAGCTTTCTTT.

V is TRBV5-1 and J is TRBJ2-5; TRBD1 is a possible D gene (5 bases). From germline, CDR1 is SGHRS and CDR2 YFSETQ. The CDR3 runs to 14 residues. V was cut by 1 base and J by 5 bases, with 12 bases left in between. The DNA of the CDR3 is TGCGCCAGCAGCTTGCAGAGCTCAGGGGAGACCCAGTACTTC. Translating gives CASSLQSSGETQYF.

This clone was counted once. The CDR3 DNA reads as TGTGCCATCAGGGACCCCAGGGGTACGGGTGAAAAACTGTTTTTT. Its protein product is CAIRDPRGTGEKLFF. The chain employs TRBV10-3 and TRBJ1-4; D possibly corresponds to TRBD1 (6 bases). CDR3 length equals 15 residues. V lost 6 bases and J 7 bases, leaving 18 bases between the germline ends. The germline V gene has CDR1 ENHRY and CDR2 SYGVKD.

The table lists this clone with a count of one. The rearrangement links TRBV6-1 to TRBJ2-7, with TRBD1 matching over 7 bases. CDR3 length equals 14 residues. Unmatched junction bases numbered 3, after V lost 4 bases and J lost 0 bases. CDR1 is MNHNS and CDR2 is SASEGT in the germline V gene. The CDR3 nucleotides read TGTGCCAGCAGTGGACAGGGTAGCTCCTACGAGCAGTACTTC. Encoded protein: CASSGQGSSYEQYF.

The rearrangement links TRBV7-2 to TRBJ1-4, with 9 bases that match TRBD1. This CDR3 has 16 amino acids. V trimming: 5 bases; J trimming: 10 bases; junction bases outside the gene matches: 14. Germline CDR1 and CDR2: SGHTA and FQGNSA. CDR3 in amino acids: CASSPQGAPGEGKLFF. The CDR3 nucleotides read TGTGCCAGCAGCCCACAGGGGGCGCCAGGAGAAGGAAAACTGTTTTTT.

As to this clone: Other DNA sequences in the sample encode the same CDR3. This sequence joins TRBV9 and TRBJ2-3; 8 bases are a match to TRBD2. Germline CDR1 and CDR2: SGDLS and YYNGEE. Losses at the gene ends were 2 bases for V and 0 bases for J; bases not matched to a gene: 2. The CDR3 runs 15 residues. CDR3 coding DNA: TGTGCCAGCAGCGTCGGCGGGAGGAGCACAGATACGCAGTATTTT. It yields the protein CASSVGGRSTDTQYF.

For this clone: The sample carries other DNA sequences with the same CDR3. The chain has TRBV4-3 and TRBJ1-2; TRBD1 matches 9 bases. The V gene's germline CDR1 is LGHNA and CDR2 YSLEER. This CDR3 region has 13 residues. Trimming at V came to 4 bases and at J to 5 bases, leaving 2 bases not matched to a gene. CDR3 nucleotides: TGCGCCAGCAGCCGTGGACAGGGGTATGGCTACACCTTC. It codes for CASSRGQGYGYTF.

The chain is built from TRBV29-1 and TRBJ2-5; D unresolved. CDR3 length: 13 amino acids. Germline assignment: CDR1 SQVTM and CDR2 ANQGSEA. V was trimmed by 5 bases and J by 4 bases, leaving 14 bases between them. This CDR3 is CSVRRPLGETQYF. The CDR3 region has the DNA TGCAGCGTTCGACGCCCCCTGGGAGAGACCCAGTACTTC.

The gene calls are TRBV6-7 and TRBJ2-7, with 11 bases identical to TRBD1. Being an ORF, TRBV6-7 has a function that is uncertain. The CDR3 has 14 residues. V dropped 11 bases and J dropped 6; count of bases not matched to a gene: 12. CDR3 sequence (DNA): TGTGCCGGAACGGGTAGCGGGACAGGGGGCGAGCAGTACTTC. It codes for CAGTGSGTGGEQYF.

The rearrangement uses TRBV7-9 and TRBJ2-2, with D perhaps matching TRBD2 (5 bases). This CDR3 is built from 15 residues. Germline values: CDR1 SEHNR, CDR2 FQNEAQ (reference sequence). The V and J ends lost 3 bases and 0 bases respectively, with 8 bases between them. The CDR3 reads CASSFIATNTGELFF. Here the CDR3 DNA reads TGTGCCAGCAGCTTTATAGCGACGAACACCGGGGAGCTGTTTTTT.